This T cell receptor (beta chain) was recorded in a study of T cells in Graves' hyperthyroidism and ophthalmopathy (dated by TCRdb to the late 2010s). The study in broad terms: Peripheral blood was collected at initial diagnosis, before any treatment. To identify distinguishing TCR V-J signatures, a discovery cohort of about 100 patients was used, comprising 40 to 45 with Graves' ophthalmopathy and 57 with stable Graves' hyperthyroidism. Whether ophthalmopathy could be predicted prospectively was tested in an independent validation cohort made up of 18 to 20 hyperthyroidism patients plus 17 patients who later progressed to ophthalmopathy. The 95 to 100 discovery patients were randomly divided into training and test sets at a 7:3 ratio. Thyroid tissue and blood T-cell repertoires from about six Graves' hyperthyroidism patients were also compared in the study. Once sampling was done, hyperthyroidism patients were given methimazole at a starting dose of 30 mg daily, whereas ophthalmopathy patients were given high-dose intravenous methylprednisolone. The paper reports TCR Vbeta CDR3 sequencing of some 140 peripheral blood samples: 40 to 45 ophthalmopathy, 75 to 80 hyperthyroidism and around 17 progressor patients.

Deletion took 8 bases off V and 7 bases off J, with a span of 14 bases between the germline ends. There are 12 amino acids in the CDR3, from cysteine to phenylalanine inclusive. Only the CDR3 DNA stays, 36 bases, in frame from base 1. Concerning this clonotype itself: The specificity of this receptor is unknown. No base qualities exist here, and no much larger clone lies one base off it.

General findings and caveats noted by the study authors: Ophthalmopathy was separated from stable hyperthyroidism by a 13 V-J signature model, with over 85% sensitivity and approximately 81% specificity obtained in cross-validation and 80%/75% obtained in testing. Most expanded thyroid clonotypes (frequency above 0.001) were also detected in blood, a finding suggesting that blood repertoires may reflect thyroid immune responses. Sample size was not statistically predetermined, and blinding of investigators to group allocation was not performed. In validation, the model predicted progression to ophthalmopathy with around 71% sensitivity and less than 75% specificity, a median of 6.5 months before onset.

Stable Graves' hyperthyroidism was defined as the absence of progression to ophthalmopathy over 18 months of follow-up. The hyperthyroidism patients were between 18 and 65 years old and newly diagnosed, with a disease duration of less than 2 months. Exclusion was applied to patients with uncontrolled infections, other autoimmune diseases, pregnancy or lactation. Diagnoses were established on the basis of clinical symptoms, serum thyroxine and TRAb, thyroid ultrasound, and orbital computed tomography. Ficoll-Paque density gradient centrifugation was used to isolate PBMCs from 10 ml of fresh peripheral blood. Total RNA was extracted using Trizol reagent, and RNA quality was assessed on an Agilent 2100 Bioanalyzer. The TCR beta CDR3 regions were amplified from the RNA transcripts. The TCR CDR3 was subjected to a first round of RT-PCR using the HTBI primer set and the Qiagen OneStep RT-PCR kit. The libraries were constructed in a second round of multiplex PCR and then size-selected and purified. Sequencing of the libraries was done on an Illumina HiSeq2000 using paired-end 100 bp reads. In the source study's methods: SOAPnuke was used to process the raw data, with reads discarded if the reads contained adapters or uncalled bases, had a mean Phred below 15, or lacked an exact constant-primer or identifier match. High-quality paired reads were merged using COPE v1.2.5, and each unique nucleotide sequence was defined as a clonotype. MiTCR v1.1 was used to align the clonotypes against IMGT TRBV, TRBD and TRBJ reference segments. Analysis was restricted to V-J combinations with a frequency above 0.0001, which covered about 99% of repertoires. A TCS score was defined as the ratio of F50 (clonal expansion) to E x V (chaos), with BLOSUM62-based TCRdist applied between CDR3 peptides within each V-J. Welch's t-statistics and random forest reduced 450 to 600 V-J features to about 13, which were used in a naive Bayes classifier (R e1071). TCRdb handled the public reads itself, with Q25 trimming in fastp and clone calling in MiXCR, and kept productive beta chains. One record per CDR3 amino acid sequence lists the most common genes and DNA. TCRdb's processing, not the study's, gives the V and J calls here. This sample lists 470,000 or so distinct CDR3 sequences; roughly 20% were detected once. Around 27% of the sample is in the top ten clones.

The specimen was blood. The receptor chain draws on TRBV12-3 or TRBV12-4 and TRBJ1-1, with a tentative D gene TRBD1 over 6 matching bases. The clonotype was recovered from a man between 18 and 29 years old with Graves' hyperthyroidism. Read as DNA, the sequence is TGTGCCAGCCATACGGGGGGCGGTGAAGCTTTCTTT. This encodes CASHTGGGEAFF.